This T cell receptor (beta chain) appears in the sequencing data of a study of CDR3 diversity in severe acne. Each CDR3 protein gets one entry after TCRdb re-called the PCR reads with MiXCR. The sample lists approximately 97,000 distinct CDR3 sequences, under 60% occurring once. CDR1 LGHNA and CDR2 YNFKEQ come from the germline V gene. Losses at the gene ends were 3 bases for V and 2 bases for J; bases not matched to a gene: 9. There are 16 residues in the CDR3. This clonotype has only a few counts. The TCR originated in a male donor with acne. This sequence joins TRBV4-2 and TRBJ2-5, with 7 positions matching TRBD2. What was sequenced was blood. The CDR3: CASSQSAGLAQETQYF. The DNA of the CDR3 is TGTGCCAGCAGCCAGTCAGCGGGACTGGCGCAAGAGACCCAGTACTTC.